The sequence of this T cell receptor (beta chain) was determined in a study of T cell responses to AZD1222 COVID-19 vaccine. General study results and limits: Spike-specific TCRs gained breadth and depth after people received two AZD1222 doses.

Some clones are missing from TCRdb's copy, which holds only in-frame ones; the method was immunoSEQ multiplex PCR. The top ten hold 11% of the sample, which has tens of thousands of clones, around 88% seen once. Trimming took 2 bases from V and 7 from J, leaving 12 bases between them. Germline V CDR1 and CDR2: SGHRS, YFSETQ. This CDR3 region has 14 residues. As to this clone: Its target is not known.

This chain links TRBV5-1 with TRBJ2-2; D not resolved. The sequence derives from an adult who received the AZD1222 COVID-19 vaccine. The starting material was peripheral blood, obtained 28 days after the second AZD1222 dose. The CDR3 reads CASSFDTFDGELFF. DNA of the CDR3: TGCGCCAGCAGCTTTGACACGTTCGACGGGGAGCTGTTTTTT.